Below, 11 T cell receptor beta chains from the same sample are listed, as sequenced in a study of T cell responses to AZD1222 COVID-19 vaccine (dated by TCRdb to the early 2020s). Library generation was performed with the immunoSEQ multiplex PCR assay. As stored in TCRdb, this immuneACCESS dataset retains in-frame rearrangements with V and J assigned. A fraction of the clones does not appear; measured against another copy, unresolved V genes explain less than half of the discrepancy, and the remainder lacks a known reason. Present in this sample are 90,000 to 150,000 clones, more than 75% of which were seen just once. Approximately 1.3% of the sample rests with the top ten. This specimen's time point label, per the study, means: baseline before first vaccination. The source material was peripheral blood, sampled on day 0 of AZD1222 vaccination. The receptors here all came from an adult in good health.

J is TRBJ1-1 and V is TRBV12-2; TRBD1 was called by the table and not checked on the DNA. TRBV12-2 represents a pseudogene. The CDR3 is 17 amino acids. The CDR3 DNA sequence: TGTGCAAGTCGCTTGGTCAGGGGAAGGCTCATGAACACTGAAGCTTTCTTT. Its translation: CASRLVRGRLMNTEAFF.

The chain employs TRBV7-8 and TRBJ1-1; no firm D call. V was clipped by 8 bases and J by 4 bases, with 23 bases between them. The germline gives CDR1 SGHVS, CDR2 FQNEAQ. The CDR3 is 16 amino acids. CDR3 sequence reads: CASSHTPSGTGTEAFF. The CDR3 nucleotides are TGTGCCAGCTCTCACACCCCCTCGGGAACCGGCACTGAAGCTTTCTTT.

The chain joins TRBV10-2 to TRBJ2-5; D may be TRBD2 (6 bases). This CDR3 comprises 14 residues. Germline CDR1 WSHSY, CDR2 SAAADI. Trimming took off 7 bases at V and 1 base at J, with 13 bases between the two ends. The CDR3 reads CASTPSSVQETQYF. CDR3 bases: TGCGCCAGCACCCCCTCTAGCGTCCAAGAGACCCAGTACTTC.

The DNA for the CDR3 is TGTGCCAGCAGCTTGGACTTCGGTTCTGGGAACAATTATGGCTACACCTTC. Translated, it gives CASSLDFGSGNNYGYTF. J is TRBJ1-2 and V is TRBV5-4; D gene ambiguous. Trimming took off 0 bases at V and 5 bases at J, with 20 bases between the two ends. This CDR3 comprises 17 residues. CDR1 is SGHNT and CDR2 is YYREEE in the germline V gene (reference sequence).

V gene TRBV6-5 combines with J gene TRBJ1-5, with D possibly matching TRBD1 (5 bases). Trimming pared 6 bases from V and 3 bases from J, leaving 9 bases between. Germline V gene data show CDR1 as MNHEY and CDR2 as SVGAGI. The CDR3 has 13 amino acids. This CDR3 reads CASRTGTNQPQHF. DNA for the CDR3: TGTGCCAGCAGAACCGGGACCAATCAGCCCCAGCATTTT.

Only a few counts were recorded for this clone. The rearrangement links TRBV6-2 or TRBV6-3 to TRBJ1-1, with 10 bases lining up with TRBD1. V lost 6 bases to trimming and J lost 3 bases; unmatched junction nucleotides: 13. CDR3 length equals 17 residues. The germline CDR1 and CDR2 sequences are MNHEY and SVGEGT. The CDR3 sequence is CASSPLRDRGWDTEAFF. In DNA, the CDR3 is TGTGCCAGCAGCCCACTCCGGGACAGGGGATGGGACACTGAAGCTTTCTTT.

The chain has TRBV6-5 and TRBJ2-7; D gene unclear. Germline values: CDR1 MNHEY, CDR2 SVGAGI. CDR3 length equals 12 residues. Trimming took off 6 bases at V and 5 bases at J, with 11 bases between the two ends. The CDR3 bases are TGTGCCAGCAGCCCCCTTGGCGACGAGCAGTACTTC. This encodes CASSPLGDEQYF.

The chain is built from TRBV19 and TRBJ1-5, with TRBD1 matching 9 bases. V gave up 3 bases and J gave up 9 bases; unmatched junction bases: 6. From germline, CDR1 is LNHDA and CDR2 SQIVND (reference sequence). CDR3 length: 14 residues. The CDR3 bases are TGTGCCAGTAGTATGGGACAGGGCGGGAGGCCCCAGCATTTT. Protein: CASSMGQGGRPQHF.

The chain employs TRBV5-1 and TRBJ2-5, with 9 bases that match TRBD1. Germline V gene data show CDR1 as SGHRS and CDR2 as YFSETQ. The CDR3 runs 16 residues. Unmatched junction bases numbered 6, after V lost 2 bases and J lost 1 base. The CDR3 sequence is CASSLQGASGQETQYF. Here the CDR3 DNA reads TGCGCCAGCAGCTTACAGGGGGCGTCGGGCCAAGAGACCCAGTACTTC. Filled out from reference TRBV5-1 and TRBJ2-5, the complete variable domain reads KAGVTQTPRYLIKTRGQQVTLSCSPISGHRSVSWYQQTPGQGLQFLFEYFSETQRNKGNFPGRFSGRQFSNSRSEMNVSTLELGDSALYLCASSLQGASGQETQYFGPGTRLLVL.

This chain joins TRBV9 and TRBJ2-2; either TRBD1 or TRBD2 may fit D (5 bases each). Germline assignment: CDR1 SGDLS and CDR2 YYNGEE. V was shortened by 0 bases and J by 5 bases, with 17 bases between the two germline ends. The CDR3 has 17 residues. The CDR3: CASSVGVGTVGTGELFF. In DNA, the CDR3 is TGTGCCAGCAGCGTAGGGGTGGGGACCGTGGGGACCGGGGAGCTGTTTTTT.

The gene calls are TRBV19 and TRBJ2-5; D gene unclear. The ends were cut back, 0 bases at V and 5 bases at J, with 10 bases in the middle. The CDR3 has 14 residues. CDR1 is LNHDA and CDR2 is SQIVND in the germline V gene (reference sequence). The CDR3 sequence is CASSIDVRRETQYF. CDR3 coding DNA: TGTGCCAGTAGTATAGATGTCAGACGGGAGACCCAGTACTTC.